One and the same sample provided the 21 T cell receptor beta chains below, sequenced in a study of T cells in Graves' hyperthyroidism and ophthalmopathy. RNA transcripts gave rise to amplified TCR beta CDR3 regions. The primer set for the first-round RT-PCR of the TCR CDR3 was HTBI. Via MiXCR, TCRdb re-called the multiplex PCR reads, giving one row per CDR3 protein. Found here are 300,000 to 350,000 distinct CDR3 sequences, approximately 18% of them singletons; the top ten hold approximately 49%. Sequences were obtained from blood. The source is a woman aged 50 to 65 with Graves' hyperthyroidism.

There are many counts of this clonotype. The J gene is TRBJ2-3, the V gene TRBV5-1; TRBD1 is a possible D gene (6 bases). CDR1 SGHRS and CDR2 YFSETQ come from the germline V gene. CDR3 length: 14 residues. V was cut by 0 bases and J by 2 bases, with 7 bases left in between. The CDR3 loop reads CASSLGTDTDTQYF. CDR3 in DNA: TGCGCCAGCAGCTTGGGGACAGACACAGATACGCAGTATTTT.

The rearrangement links TRBV6-1 to TRBJ1-2; D not resolved. The CDR3 extends over 12 amino acids. Germline V gene data show CDR1 as MNHNS and CDR2 as SASEGT. Trimming took off 6 bases at V and 4 bases at J, with 9 bases between the two ends. The CDR3 spells CASRIAAYGYTF. CDR3 DNA sequence: TGTGCCAGCAGAATCGCAGCCTATGGCTACACCTTC.

About this clonotype: A read error is possible here, since a much larger clone lies one base away. This chain links TRBV12-3 or TRBV12-4 with TRBJ2-3; 7 positions agree with TRBD2. The CDR3 length is 15 residues. Trimming took 6 bases from V and 6 from J; bases not matched to a gene: 12. Written as DNA, the CDR3 is TGTGCCAGCAGCCCGCTTGGCGGCGGGAGTGATACGCAGTATTTT. Protein sequence: CASSPLGGGSDTQYF.

J is TRBJ1-2 and V is TRBV20-1; possible D gene TRBD1, 6 bases. V was shortened by 6 bases and J by 8 bases, with 10 bases between the two germline ends. The CDR3 totals 10 residues. CDR1 is DFQATT, CDR2 SNEGSKA, per germline (reference sequence). CDR3 in amino acids: CSAYRVGYTF. The CDR3, as DNA: TGCAGTGCATACAGGGTCGGCTACACCTTC.

At least ten counts were recorded for this clonotype. The V call is TRBV2, the J call TRBJ2-1, with 8 bases lining up with TRBD1. This CDR3 region has 13 residues. The junction had 3 bases not matched to a gene; V was cut back by 4 bases and J by 7 bases. In germline, CDR1 is SNHLY, CDR2 FYNNEI. The CDR3 here is CASSVDRGNEQFF. Here the CDR3 DNA reads TGTGCCAGCAGTGTAGACAGGGGTAATGAGCAGTTCTTC.

This clonotype was found many times. V usage is TRBV7-2 and J usage is TRBJ1-1; no clear D gene. The CDR3 runs to 18 residues. Germline V gene sequence: CDR1 SGHTA, CDR2 FQGNSA. Trimming took 3 bases from V and 2 from J, leaving 22 bases between them. The CDR3 region is CASSFQGRLGVGNTEAFF. CDR3 DNA: TGTGCCAGCAGCTTTCAAGGCAGGCTAGGAGTAGGTAACACTGAAGCTTTCTTT.

This chain links TRBV7-3 with TRBJ2-7, with 7 bases aligning to TRBD1. V lost 6 bases to trimming and J lost 2 bases; unmatched junction nucleotides: 7. CDR3 length: 14 amino acids. The germline CDR1 and CDR2 sequences are SGHTA and FQGTGA. The CDR3 here is CASSPTQGTYEQYV. The CDR3 nucleotides are TGTGCCAGCAGTCCTACACAGGGGACCTACGAGCAGTACGTC.

This chain connects TRBV7-9 to TRBJ1-1, with D maybe TRBD1 (6 bases). V gave up 1 base and J gave up 6 bases, with 12 bases separating them. CDR3 size: 14 residues. Germline CDR1 is SEHNR and CDR2 is FQNEAQ (reference sequence). The DNA for the CDR3 is TGTGCCAGCAGCTTAGACAGGGCATTTTCTGAAGCTTTCTTT. Amino acid sequence: CASSLDRAFSEAFF.

Note on this clonotype: This may arise from a read error, as a much more abundant clone is one base away. The J gene is TRBJ2-7, the V gene TRBV18; 14 positions agree with TRBD2. J was trimmed by 7 bases and V by 0 bases; bases with no gene match: 5. This CDR3 region has 16 residues. Germline loops: CDR1 KGHSH, CDR2 LQKENI. CDR3 nucleotides: TGTGCCAGCTCACCACCGGGACTAGCGGGAGTCGATGAGCAGTACTTC. Its protein product is CASSPPGLAGVDEQYF.

Ten or more counts support this clonotype. V is TRBV5-1 and J is TRBJ1-1; D is undetermined. The CDR3 contains 14 residues. CDR1 SGHRS and CDR2 YFSETQ come from the germline V gene. Trimming removed 1 base at V and 6 bases at J, with 13 bases between. CDR3 DNA sequence: TGCGCCAGCAGCTTGTCCGAACCATGGGCTGAAGCTTTCTTT. Its translation: CASSLSEPWAEAFF.

This clonotype was found many times. The rearrangement uses TRBV2 and TRBJ1-2; no clear D. CDR1 is SNHLY and CDR2 is FYNNEI in the germline V gene. There are 12 residues in the CDR3. Trimming removed 7 bases at V and 7 bases at J, with 13 bases between. The CDR3 protein is CASMLSIGGYTF. The DNA for the CDR3 is TGTGCCAGCATGCTGAGCATCGGTGGCTACACCTTC.

This clonotype has a handful of counts. The CDR3 region is CASSYDAGSGELFF. The CDR3 nucleotides read TGTGCCAGCAGTTACGATGCAGGGTCAGGGGAGCTGTTTTTT. The chain employs TRBV6-6 and TRBJ2-2; weak D call: TRBD1 (5 bases). Germline lookup yields CDR1 MNHNY and CDR2 SVGAGI (reference sequence). V was trimmed by 2 bases and J by 8 bases, leaving 12 bases between them. This CDR3 contains 14 residues.

The V and J genes are TRBV20-1 and TRBJ2-7; TRBD2 matches at 8 bases. The CDR3 has 16 residues. After removal of 2 bases from V and 0 bases from J, the junction contained 9 bases not matched to a gene. CDR1 and CDR2 (germline): DFQATT, SNEGSKA (reference sequence). For the CDR3, the DNA is TGCAGTGCTAGACCTCTGAGCGGGACTAGCTCCTACGAGCAGTACTTC. Its translation: CSARPLSGTSSYEQYF.

The chain carries TRBV7-9 and TRBJ1-4; tentatively, D is TRBD1 (5 bases). This CDR3 comprises 15 residues. The V gene's germline CDR1 is SEHNR and CDR2 FQNEAQ (reference sequence). Trimming removed 1 base at V and 2 bases at J, with 8 bases between. The CDR3 is CASSLVTGTNEKLFF. CDR3 nucleotides: TGTGCCAGCAGCTTAGTCACAGGCACTAATGAAAAACTGTTTTTT.

This clonotype was seen more than once but under ten times. The chain recombines TRBV20-1 with TRBJ1-1, with D uncertain. Trimming removed 5 bases from V and 1 base from J, with 14 bases in between. Germline loops: CDR1 DFQATT, CDR2 SNEGSKA (reference sequence). The CDR3 covers 14 residues. Here the CDR3 DNA reads TGCAGTGCTCCCCCGAGCCCTGGGAACACTGAAGCTTTCTTT. Its protein is CSAPPSPGNTEAFF.

This clonotype was recorded a few times. The J gene is TRBJ2-3, the V gene TRBV19, with 8 nucleotides matching TRBD2. V was pared by 0 bases and J by 1 base, with 6 bases of the junction left unmatched. Germline loops: CDR1 LNHDA, CDR2 SQIVND (reference sequence). This CDR3 region has 17 residues. As DNA, the CDR3 is TGTGCCAGTAGTATAGACTGGCGGGAGGAACGCACAGATACGCAGTATTTT. Translating gives CASSIDWREERTDTQYF.

This clonotype has just a few counts. This sequence joins TRBV19 and TRBJ1-5, with 7 bases that match TRBD1. The CDR3 runs 13 residues. Germline values: CDR1 LNHDA, CDR2 SQIVND (reference sequence). With 8 bases clipped from V and 3 bases from J, the junction kept 4 bases outside the gene matches. The CDR3 DNA follows: TGTGCCAGTCAGGGACAGTTCAATCAGCCCCAGCATTTT. Translated: CASQGQFNQPQHF.

In its sample, this clonotype was seen a few times. V is TRBV10-2 and J is TRBJ1-4; D perhaps matches TRBD1 (6 bases). The CDR3 sequence is 14 residues long. V lost 0 bases to trimming and J lost 8 bases, with 10 bases between them. Germline lookup yields CDR1 WSHSY and CDR2 SAAADI. CDR3 DNA: TGCGCCAGCAGTGAGTCGGACAGTTGGGAAAAACTGTTTTTT. Amino acid sequence: CASSESDSWEKLFF.

The CDR3 loop is CASSQRRTGLYNEQFF. CDR3 coding DNA: TGTGCCAGCAGCCAGAGACGGACAGGGCTATACAATGAGCAGTTCTTC. The V and J genes are TRBV7-9 and TRBJ2-1; 8 bases line up with TRBD1. CDR1 and CDR2 (germline): SEHNR, FQNEAQ (reference sequence). V was clipped by 5 bases and J by 4 bases; unmatched bases: 10. The CDR3 spans 16 residues.

In this sample, this clonotype turned up a few times. The chain links TRBV7-8 to TRBJ2-2, with D maybe TRBD1 (5 bases). There are 16 residues in the CDR3. V was cut by 1 base and J by 0 bases, with 9 bases left in between. Germline V gene sequence: CDR1 SGHVS, CDR2 FQNEAQ. For the CDR3, the DNA is TGTGCCAGCAGCTTAGAGTTCAGGGCGAACACCGGGGAGCTGTTTTTT. Residues: CASSLEFRANTGELFF.

The gene calls are TRBV24-1 and TRBJ2-2, with D maybe TRBD1 (6 bases). The CDR3 has 16 residues. Trimming took off 3 bases at V and 4 bases at J, with 14 bases between the two ends. Germline V gives CDR1 KGHDR, CDR2 SFDVKD. CDR3 amino acids: CATSDATRGSTGELFF. The DNA for the CDR3 is TGTGCCACCAGTGATGCAACCAGGGGCAGCACCGGGGAGCTGTTTTTT.